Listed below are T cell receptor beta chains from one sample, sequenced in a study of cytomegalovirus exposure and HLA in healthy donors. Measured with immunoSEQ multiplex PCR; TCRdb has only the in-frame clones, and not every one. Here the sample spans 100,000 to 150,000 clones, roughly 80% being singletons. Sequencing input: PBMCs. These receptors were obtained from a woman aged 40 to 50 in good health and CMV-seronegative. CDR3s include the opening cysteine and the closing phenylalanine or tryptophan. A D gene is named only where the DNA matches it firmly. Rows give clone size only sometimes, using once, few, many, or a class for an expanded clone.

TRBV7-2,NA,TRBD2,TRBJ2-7,TGTGCCAGCAGCTTTAGCGGGAGAGGGGACGAGCAGTACTTC,CASSFSGRGDEQYF
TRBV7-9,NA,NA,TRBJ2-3,TGTGCCAGCAGCTTAGGACTTTACACAGATACGCAGTATTTT,CASSLGLYTDTQYF
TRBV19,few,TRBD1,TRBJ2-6,TGTGCCAGTAGTATAGTAGGGACAGGGGACTCTGGGGCCAACGTCCTGACTTTC,CASSIVGTGDSGANVLTF
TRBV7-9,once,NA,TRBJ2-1,TGTTCCAGCAGCTTATTCATCGCAGGTCCCCCGGATGAGCAGTTCTTC,CSSSLFIAGPPDEQFF
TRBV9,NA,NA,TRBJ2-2,TGTGCCAGCAGCGTAGTTAGCTCCGGGGAGCTGTTTTTT,CASSVVSSGELFF
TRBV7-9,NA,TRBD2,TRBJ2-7,TGTGCCAGCAGCTCCTGGACTAGCGGGAGGAGACGAACCTACGAGCAGTACTTC,CASSSWTSGRRRTYEQYF
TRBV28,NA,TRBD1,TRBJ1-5,TGTGCCAGCAGTAATCGACAGGGAGGTCAGCCCCAGCATTTT,CASSNRQGGQPQHF
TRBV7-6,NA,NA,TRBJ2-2,TGTGCCAGCAGCTTTGGACAGCATCACACCGGGGAGCTGTTTTTT,CASSFGQHHTGELFF
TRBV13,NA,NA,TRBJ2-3,TGTGCCAGCAGCGTCCTCCTAAGCCGCACAGATACGCAGTATTTT,CASSVLLSRTDTQYF
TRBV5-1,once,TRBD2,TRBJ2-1,TGCGCCAGCAGCATAAACCTAGCGGGAACTCCGAACAATGAGCAGTTCTTC,CASSINLAGTPNNEQFF
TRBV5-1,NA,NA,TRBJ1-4,TGCGCCAGCAGCCGTACTGCAACTAATGAAAAACTGTTTTTT,CASSRTATNEKLFF
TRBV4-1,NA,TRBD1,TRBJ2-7,TGCGCCAGCACCCCCCTGCCAGGACAGGGTTTGGAGCAGTACTTC,CASTPLPGQGLEQYF
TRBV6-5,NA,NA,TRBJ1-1,TGTGCCAGCAGTTACTCGGGGCAGCAAAACACTGAAGCTTTCTTT,CASSYSGQQNTEAFF
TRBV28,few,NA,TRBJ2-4,TGTGCCAGCAGTTTAGGGAGGGGGTTGCGAGCCAAAAACAGTCAGTACTTC,CASSLGRGLRAKNSQYF
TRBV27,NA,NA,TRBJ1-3,TGTGCCAGCAGTTCCTCTTCAGCGGGAAACACCATATATTTT,CASSSSSAGNTIYF